The 9 T cell receptor beta chains below all came from one sample that was sequenced in a study of shared clonotypes between healthy human individuals. Method: immunoSEQ multiplex PCR; TCRdb's copy keeps in-frame clones and lacks some. The sample contains about 320,000 clones, around nine tenths of which appear only once. The sample comprised memory CD8+ T cells sorted from blood. This sample's subset: CD45RO+ cells pooled with CCR7-negative TemRA cells. The receptors originated from a man younger than 35 in good health.

The chain has TRBV6-5 and TRBJ1-5; perhaps TRBD1 as D (6 bases). Trimming pared 5 bases from V and 2 bases from J, leaving 13 bases between. The CDR3 has 15 amino acids. Germline CDR1 and CDR2: MNHEY and SVGAGI. CDR3 nucleotide sequence: TGTGCCAGCAGTCCCAATCCAGGGGGCAATCAGCCCCAGCATTTT. Protein product: CASSPNPGGNQPQHF.

J is TRBJ2-6 and V is TRBV4-3; D is unclear. This CDR3 has 15 residues. Trimming shortened V by 1 base and J by 1 base, and 5 bases separated the two germline ends. Germline loops: CDR1 LGHNA, CDR2 YSLEER. The CDR3 bases are TGCGCCAGCAGCCAAGTGGGGTCTGGGGCCAACGTCCTGACTTTC. This codes for CASSQVGSGANVLTF.

V usage is TRBV7-2 and J usage is TRBJ2-2, with 9 bases identical to TRBD1. The germline V gene has CDR1 SGHTA and CDR2 FQGNSA. There are 16 residues in the CDR3. Trimming at V came to 5 bases and at J to 3 bases, leaving 7 bases not matched to a gene. DNA for the CDR3: TGTGCCAGCAGCCAAACGGGACAGGGTCACACCGGGGAGCTGTTTTTT. Its translation: CASSQTGQGHTGELFF.

This clone came up once. V is TRBV30 and J is TRBJ2-7; 9 nucleotides line up with TRBD1. Germline V gives CDR1 GTSNPN, CDR2 SVGIG (reference sequence). J gave up 5 bases and V 3 bases, and 8 bases lay outside the gene matches. The length of the CDR3 is 14 residues. CDR3 sequence (DNA): TGTGCCTGGAGCGGGGGGACAGGGAAGGACGAGCAGTACTTC. It translates to CAWSGGTGKDEQYF.

The table lists this clone with many counts. The rearrangement joins TRBV7-9 to TRBJ1-6; 8 bases agree with TRBD1. The CDR3 is made up of 14 amino acids. V was pared by 7 bases and J by 10 bases, with 9 bases of the junction left unmatched. CDR1 is SEHNR and CDR2 is FQNEAQ in the germline V gene (reference sequence). CDR3: CASTSGQGWSPLHF. DNA of the CDR3: TGTGCCAGCACCAGCGGACAGGGCTGGTCACCCCTCCACTTT.

This clone was observed a handful of times. The gene calls are TRBV4-3 and TRBJ1-4; D is ambiguous. This CDR3 has 16 amino acids. Trimming removed 4 bases from V and 8 bases from J, with 20 bases in between. Germline CDR1 LGHNA, CDR2 YSLEER. The CDR3 nucleotides read TGCGCCAGCAGCCGCCTCCAAGGGTGGTTAAAAGAAAAACTGTTTTTT. This codes for CASSRLQGWLKEKLFF.

This sequence joins TRBV12-1 and TRBJ2-1; the table assigns TRBD2, which was not confirmed against the DNA. TRBV12-1 is flagged as a pseudogene. This CDR3 spans 15 amino acids. The CDR3 DNA reads TGTGCCAGCCTACCCTCCCTGTTCGGTCTCAATGAGCAGTTCTTC. Protein: CASLPSLFGLNEQFF.

The rearrangement uses TRBV11-2 and TRBJ2-2; 8 bases align to TRBD2. V dropped 0 bases and J dropped 8; count of bases not matched to a gene: 8. CDR1 SGHAT and CDR2 FQNNGV come from the germline V gene. The CDR3 consists of 16 residues. CDR3 protein: CASSLESGGLLGELFF. DNA of the CDR3: TGTGCCAGCAGCTTAGAATCGGGGGGGCTCCTAGGGGAGCTGTTTTTT.

The CDR3: CASSFQFLVEAFF. The DNA of the CDR3 is TGTGCCAGCAGCTTTCAATTCCTGGTCGAAGCTTTCTTT. The chain uses TRBV5-6 and TRBJ1-1; unclear D gene. V was cut by 2 bases and J by 8 bases, with 13 bases left in between. Germline CDR1 and CDR2: SGHDT and YYEEEE. CDR3 length equals 13 residues.